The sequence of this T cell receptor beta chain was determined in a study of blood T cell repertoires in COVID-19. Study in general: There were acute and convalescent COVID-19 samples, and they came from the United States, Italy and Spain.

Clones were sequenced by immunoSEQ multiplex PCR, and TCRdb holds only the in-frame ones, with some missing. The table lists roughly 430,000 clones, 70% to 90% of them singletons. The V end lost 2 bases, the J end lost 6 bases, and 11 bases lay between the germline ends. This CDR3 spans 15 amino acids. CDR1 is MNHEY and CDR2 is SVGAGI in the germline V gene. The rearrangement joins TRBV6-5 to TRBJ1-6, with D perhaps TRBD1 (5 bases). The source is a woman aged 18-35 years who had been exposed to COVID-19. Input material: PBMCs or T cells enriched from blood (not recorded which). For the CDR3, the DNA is TGTGCCAGCAGTTACGATGTCAGGGTTAATTCACCCCTCCACTTT. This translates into CASSYDVRVNSPLHF.